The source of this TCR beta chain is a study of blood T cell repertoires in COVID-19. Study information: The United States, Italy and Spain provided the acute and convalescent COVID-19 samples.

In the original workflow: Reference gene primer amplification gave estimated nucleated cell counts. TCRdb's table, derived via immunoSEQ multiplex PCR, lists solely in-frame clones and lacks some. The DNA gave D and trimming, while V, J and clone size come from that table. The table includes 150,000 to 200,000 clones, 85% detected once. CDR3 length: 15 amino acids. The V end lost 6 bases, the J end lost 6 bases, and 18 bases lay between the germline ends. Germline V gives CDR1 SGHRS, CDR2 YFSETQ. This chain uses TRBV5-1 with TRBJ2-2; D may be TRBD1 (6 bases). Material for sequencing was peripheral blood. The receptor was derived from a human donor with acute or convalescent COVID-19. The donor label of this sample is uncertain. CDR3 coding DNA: TGCGCCAGCAATATCCAGGGGACGATCTCCGGGGAGCTGTTTTTT. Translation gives CASNIQGTISGELFF.